This T cell receptor (beta chain) was recorded in a study of blood T cell repertoires in COVID-19. Study background: The cDNA or gDNA used as material had been derived from T cells, B-cell-depleted T cells, or PBMCs.

Germline V lookup: CDR1 MGHRA, CDR2 YSYEKL. CDR3 length equals 17 residues. V lost 4 bases and J lost 5; bases outside the gene matches: 13. In the study's own analysis: Using reference gene primer amplification, nucleated cell counts were estimated. Using immunoSEQ multiplex PCR, the repertoire was profiled, and TCRdb retains in-frame clones only, with some absent. That table supplies the V and J calls and clone size; D and trimming were determined from the DNA. The sample records about 52,000 clones, about 81% being singletons. The V and J genes are TRBV4-1 and TRBJ2-3; 9 bases are shared with TRBD1. This clonotype was sampled from an elderly woman with COVID-19, enrolled during active disease. The source material was peripheral blood. The CDR3 is CASSLPGTGILKDTQYF. The CDR3 DNA sequence: TGCGCCAGCAGCCTGCCCGGGACAGGGATATTGAAAGATACGCAGTATTTT.